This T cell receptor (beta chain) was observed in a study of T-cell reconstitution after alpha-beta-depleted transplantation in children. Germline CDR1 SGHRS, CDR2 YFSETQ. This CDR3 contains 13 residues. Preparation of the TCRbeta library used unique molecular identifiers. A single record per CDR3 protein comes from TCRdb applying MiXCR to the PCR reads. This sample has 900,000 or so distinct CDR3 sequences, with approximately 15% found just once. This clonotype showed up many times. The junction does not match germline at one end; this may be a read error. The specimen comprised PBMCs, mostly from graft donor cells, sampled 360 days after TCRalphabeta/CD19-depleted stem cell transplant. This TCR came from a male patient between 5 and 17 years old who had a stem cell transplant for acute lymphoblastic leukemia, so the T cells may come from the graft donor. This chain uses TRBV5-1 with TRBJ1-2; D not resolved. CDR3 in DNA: TGTGCCAGCAGCTTAGGTGGGAACTATGGCTACACCTTC. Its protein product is CASSLGGNYGYTF.